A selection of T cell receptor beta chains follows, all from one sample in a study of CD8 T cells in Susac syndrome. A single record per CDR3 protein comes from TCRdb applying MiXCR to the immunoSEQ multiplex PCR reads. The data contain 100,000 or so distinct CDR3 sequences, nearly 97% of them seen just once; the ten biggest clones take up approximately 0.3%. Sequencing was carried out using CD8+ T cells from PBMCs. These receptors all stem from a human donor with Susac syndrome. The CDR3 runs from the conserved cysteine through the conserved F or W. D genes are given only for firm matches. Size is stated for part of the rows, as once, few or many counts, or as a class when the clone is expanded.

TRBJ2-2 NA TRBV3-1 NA CASKVGQVGPGELFF TGTGCCAGCAAGGTTGGGCAGGTCGGTCCCGGGGAGCTGTTTTTT
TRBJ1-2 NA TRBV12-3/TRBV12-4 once CATRMGTDYGYTF TGTGCCACCAGGATGGGAACAGACTATGGCTACACCTTC
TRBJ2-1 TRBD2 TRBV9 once CASSVKSGGRLTNNEQFF TGTGCCAGCAGCGTAAAGTCGGGCGGGAGGCTCACCAACAATGAGCAGTTCTTC
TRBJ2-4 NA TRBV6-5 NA CASSQESAKNIQYF TGTGCCAGCAGCCAAGAGTCAGCCAAAAACATTCAGTACTTC
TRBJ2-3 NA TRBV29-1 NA CSVALVADTQYF TGCAGCGTTGCTCTGGTTGCAGATACGCAGTATTTT
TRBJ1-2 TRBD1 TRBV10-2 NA CASSDAGTGLGYGYTF TGCGCCAGCAGTGATGCCGGGACAGGCCTGGGCTATGGCTACACCTTC
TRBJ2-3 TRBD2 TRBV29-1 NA CSVETSGVSTDTQYF TGCAGCGTTGAGACTAGCGGGGTTAGCACAGATACGCAGTATTTT
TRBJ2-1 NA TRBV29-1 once CSVEGRVVDNEQFF TGCAGCGTTGAAGGCAGGGTTGTGGACAATGAGCAGTTCTTC
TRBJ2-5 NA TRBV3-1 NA CASSQDGGPRGETQYF TGTGCCAGCAGCCAAGATGGGGGTCCAAGGGGAGAGACCCAGTACTTC
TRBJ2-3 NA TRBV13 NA CASSFLGTDTQYF TGTGCCAGCAGCTTTCTCGGCACAGATACGCAGTATTTT
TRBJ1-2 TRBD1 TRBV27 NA CASSFRETGSTGYTF TGTGCCAGCAGTTTCCGCGAGACAGGGAGTACTGGCTACACCTTC
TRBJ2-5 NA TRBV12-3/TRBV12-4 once CASRPSSAETQYF TGTGCCAGCAGGCCCTCCAGTGCGGAGACCCAGTACTTC
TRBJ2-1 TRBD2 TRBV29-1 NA CSVGQTSGSYNEQFF TGCAGCGTTGGACAGACTAGCGGCTCCTACAATGAGCAGTTCTTC
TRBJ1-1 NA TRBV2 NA CASDRRIGGEAFF TGTGCCAGCGATCGTAGGATAGGGGGTGAAGCTTTCTTT
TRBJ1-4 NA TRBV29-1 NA CSVEDRVAGDEKLFF TGCAGCGTTGAAGATAGGGTGGCAGGGGATGAAAAACTGTTTTTT
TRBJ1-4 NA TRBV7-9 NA CASSLVTGHNEKLFF TGTGCCAGCAGCTTAGTGACAGGCCATAATGAAAAACTGTTTTTT
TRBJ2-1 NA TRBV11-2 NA CASSFIRGSYNEQFF TGTGCCAGCAGCTTCATACGGGGGTCCTACAATGAGCAGTTCTTC
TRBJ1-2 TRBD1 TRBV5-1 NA CASSLNGQVYGYTF TGCGCCAGCAGCCTAAACGGACAGGTCTATGGCTACACCTTC
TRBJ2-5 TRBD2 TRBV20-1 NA CSQGLAGEETQYF TGCAGTCAAGGACTAGCGGGAGAGGAGACCCAGTACTTC
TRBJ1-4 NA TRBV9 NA CASSPRTRLNEKLFF TGTGCCAGCAGCCCCCGGACGAGGCTTAATGAAAAACTGTTTTTT
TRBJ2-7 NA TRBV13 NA CASSPYGGSYEQYF TGTGCCAGCAGCCCCTACGGAGGGAGTTACGAGCAGTACTTC
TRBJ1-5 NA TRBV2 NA CASSPSGGSQPQHF TGTGCCAGCAGTCCCAGCGGGGGGTCTCAGCCCCAGCATTTT
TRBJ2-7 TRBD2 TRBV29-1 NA CSVAGGSGYEQYF TGCAGCGTTGCCGGGGGGTCCGGGTACGAGCAGTACTTC
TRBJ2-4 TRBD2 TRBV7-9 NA CASSLGLAGAGNIQYF TGTGCCAGCAGCTTAGGACTAGCGGGAGCGGGAAACATTCAGTACTTC
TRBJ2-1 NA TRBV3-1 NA CASSPGSYNEQFF TGTGCCAGCAGCCCCGGGAGTTACAATGAGCAGTTCTTC
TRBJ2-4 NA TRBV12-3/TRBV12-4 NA CASSLELAKNIQYF TGTGCCAGCAGTTTGGAGTTAGCCAAAAACATTCAGTACTTC